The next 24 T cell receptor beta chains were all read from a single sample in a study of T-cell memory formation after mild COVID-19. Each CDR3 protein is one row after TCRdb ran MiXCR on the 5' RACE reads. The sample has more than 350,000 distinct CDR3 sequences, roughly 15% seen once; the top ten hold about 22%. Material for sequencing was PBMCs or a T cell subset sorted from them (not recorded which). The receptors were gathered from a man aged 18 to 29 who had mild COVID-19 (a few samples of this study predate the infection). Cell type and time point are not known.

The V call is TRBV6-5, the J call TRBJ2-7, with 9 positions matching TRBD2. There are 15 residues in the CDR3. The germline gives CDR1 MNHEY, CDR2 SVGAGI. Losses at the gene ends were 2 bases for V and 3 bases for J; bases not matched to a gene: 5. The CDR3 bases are TGTGCCAGCAGTTACAAGCCTAGCGGGGACTACGAGCAGTACGTC. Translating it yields CASSYKPSGDYEQYV.

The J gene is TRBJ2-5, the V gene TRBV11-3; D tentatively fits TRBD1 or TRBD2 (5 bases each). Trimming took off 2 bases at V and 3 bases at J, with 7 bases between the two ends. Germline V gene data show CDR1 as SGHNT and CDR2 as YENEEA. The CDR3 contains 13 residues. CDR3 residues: CASSLMGEETQYF. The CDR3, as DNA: TGTGCCAGCAGCTTAATGGGGGAAGAGACCCAGTACTTC.

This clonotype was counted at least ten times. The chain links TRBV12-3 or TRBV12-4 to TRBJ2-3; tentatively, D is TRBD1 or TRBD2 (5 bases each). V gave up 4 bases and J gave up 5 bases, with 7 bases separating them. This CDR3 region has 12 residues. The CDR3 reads CASSWGIDTQYF. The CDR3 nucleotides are TGTGCCAGCAGTTGGGGGATAGATACGCAGTATTTT.

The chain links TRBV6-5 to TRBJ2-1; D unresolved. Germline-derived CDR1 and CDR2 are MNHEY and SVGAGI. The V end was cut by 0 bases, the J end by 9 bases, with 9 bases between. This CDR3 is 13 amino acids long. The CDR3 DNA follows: TGTGCCAGCAGTTACTCGAAGGCGGTTGAGCAGTTCTTC. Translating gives CASSYSKAVEQFF.

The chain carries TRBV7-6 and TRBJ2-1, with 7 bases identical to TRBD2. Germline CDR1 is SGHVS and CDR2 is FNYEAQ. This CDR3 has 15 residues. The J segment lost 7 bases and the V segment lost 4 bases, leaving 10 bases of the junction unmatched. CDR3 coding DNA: TGTGCCAGCAGCTCCCAGCTGGGGGGGGGAAATGAGCAGTTCTTC. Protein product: CASSSQLGGGNEQFF.

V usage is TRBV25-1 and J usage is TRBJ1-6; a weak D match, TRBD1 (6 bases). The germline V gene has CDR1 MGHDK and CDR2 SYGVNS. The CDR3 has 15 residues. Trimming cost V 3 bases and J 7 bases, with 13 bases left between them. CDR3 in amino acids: CASSDRQGPNSPLHF. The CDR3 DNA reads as TGTGCCAGCAGTGATCGCCAGGGGCCGAATTCACCCCTCCACTTT.

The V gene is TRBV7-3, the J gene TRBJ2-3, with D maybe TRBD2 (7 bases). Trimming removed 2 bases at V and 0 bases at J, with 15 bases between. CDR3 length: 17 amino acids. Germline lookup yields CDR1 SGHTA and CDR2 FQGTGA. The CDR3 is CASSLVGGGFSTDTQYF. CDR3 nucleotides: TGTGCCAGCAGCTTAGTGGGCGGGGGCTTTAGCACAGATACGCAGTATTTT.

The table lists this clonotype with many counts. The CDR3 DNA reads as TGTGCCAGCAGCCGGACAGGGGAGGGCTACGAGCAGTACTTC. It translates to CASSRTGEGYEQYF. The chain carries TRBV12-3 or TRBV12-4 and TRBJ2-7; 9 nucleotides line up with TRBD1. The CDR3 loop spans 14 amino acids. V gave up 6 bases and J gave up 3 bases; unmatched junction bases: 6.

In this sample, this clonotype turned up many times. CDR3 residues: CASSPRGHEDTFF. The CDR3 nucleotides are TGCGCCAGCAGCCCGAGGGGACATGAAGATACTTTCTTT. The chain employs TRBV5-1 and TRBJ1-1; a weak D match, TRBD1 (6 bases). The V end lost 4 bases, the J end lost 12 bases, and 19 bases lay between the germline ends. CDR1 is SGHRS and CDR2 is YFSETQ in the germline V gene. This CDR3 contains 13 residues.

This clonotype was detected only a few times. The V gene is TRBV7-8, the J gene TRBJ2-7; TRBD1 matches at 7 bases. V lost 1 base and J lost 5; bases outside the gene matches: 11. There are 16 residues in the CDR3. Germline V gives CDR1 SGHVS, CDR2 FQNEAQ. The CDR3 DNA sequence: TGTGCCAGCAGCTTAGACGGGTTACAGGGGCTGGACGAGCAGTACGTC. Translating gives CASSLDGLQGLDEQYV.

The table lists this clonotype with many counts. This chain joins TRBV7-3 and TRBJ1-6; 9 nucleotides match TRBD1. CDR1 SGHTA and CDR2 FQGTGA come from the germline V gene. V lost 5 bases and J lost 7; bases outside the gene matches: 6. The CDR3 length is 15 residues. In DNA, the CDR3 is TGTGCCAGCAGCGCGGGACAGGGCGCGAATTCACCCCTCCACTTT. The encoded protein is CASSAGQGANSPLHF.

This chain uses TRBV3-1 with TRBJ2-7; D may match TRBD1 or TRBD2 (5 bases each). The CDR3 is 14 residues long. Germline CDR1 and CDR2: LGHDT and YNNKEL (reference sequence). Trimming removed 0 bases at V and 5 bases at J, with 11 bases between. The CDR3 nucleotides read TGTGCCAGCAGCCAAGAAACGGGGACCCACGAGCAGTACTTC. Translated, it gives CASSQETGTHEQYF.

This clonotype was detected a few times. DNA for the CDR3: TGTGCCAGCAGTTTAAGAATGACTAGCGGGGGGGATACAGATACGCAGTATTTT. Protein: CASSLRMTSGGDTDTQYF. This chain connects TRBV12-3 or TRBV12-4 to TRBJ2-3; 14 bases match TRBD2. This CDR3 comprises 18 residues. The junction had 7 bases not matched to a gene; V was cut back by 2 bases and J by 3 bases.

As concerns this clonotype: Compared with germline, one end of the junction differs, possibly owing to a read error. The CDR3 region has the DNA TGTGCATGGAGTGACTACTACAGTGAGCAGTTCTTC. Residues: CAWSDYYSEQFF. The chain has TRBV30 and TRBJ2-1; D is perhaps TRBD2 (5 bases). The CDR3 runs to 12 residues. CDR1 is GTSNPN and CDR2 is SVGIG in the germline V gene (reference sequence).

CDR3 protein: CASSRQGTISNSPLHF. DNA of the CDR3: TGTGCCAGCAGCCGACAGGGAACGATATCCAATTCACCCCTCCACTTT. V and J are TRBV12-3 or TRBV12-4 and TRBJ1-6; 7 bases are shared with TRBD1. This CDR3 has 16 amino acids. J was trimmed by 7 bases and V by 6 bases; bases with no gene match: 12.

CDR3 DNA sequence: TGTGCCAGCAGACCTACCGGGCCATCCTACGAGCAGTACTTC. It is translated as CASRPTGPSYEQYF. The chain couples TRBV7-9 to TRBJ2-7; D ambiguous. V lost 6 bases, J lost 1 base, and 13 bases lay in between. The germline V gene has CDR1 SEHNR and CDR2 FQNEAQ (reference sequence). The CDR3 has 14 amino acids.

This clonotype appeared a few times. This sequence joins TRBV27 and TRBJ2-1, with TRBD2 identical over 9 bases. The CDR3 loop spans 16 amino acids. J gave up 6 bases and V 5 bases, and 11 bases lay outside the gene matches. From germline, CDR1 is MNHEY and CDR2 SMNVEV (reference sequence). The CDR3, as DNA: TGTGCCAGCAGTCCCCTGCCCAGCGGGGGGACCAATGAGCAGTTCTTC. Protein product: CASSPLPSGGTNEQFF.

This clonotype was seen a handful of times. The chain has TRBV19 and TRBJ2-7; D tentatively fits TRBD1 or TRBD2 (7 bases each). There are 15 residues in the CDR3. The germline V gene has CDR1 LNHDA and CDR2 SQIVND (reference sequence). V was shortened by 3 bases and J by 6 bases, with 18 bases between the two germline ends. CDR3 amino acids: CASSIQAGGVGEQYF. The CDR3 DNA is TGTGCCAGTAGTATCCAGGCAGGGGGGGTCGGCGAGCAGTACTTC.

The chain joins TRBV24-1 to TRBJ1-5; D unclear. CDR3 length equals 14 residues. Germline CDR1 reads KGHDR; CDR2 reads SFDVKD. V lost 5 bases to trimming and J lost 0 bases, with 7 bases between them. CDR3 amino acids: CATSAANSNQPQHF. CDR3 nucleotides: TGTGCCACCAGTGCGGCAAATAGCAATCAGCCCCAGCATTTT.

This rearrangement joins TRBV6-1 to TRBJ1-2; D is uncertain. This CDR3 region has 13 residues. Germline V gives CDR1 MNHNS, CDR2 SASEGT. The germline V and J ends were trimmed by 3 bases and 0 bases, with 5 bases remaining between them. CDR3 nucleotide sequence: TGTGCCAGCAGTGACTTGCCTAACTATGGCTACACCTTC. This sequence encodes CASSDLPNYGYTF.

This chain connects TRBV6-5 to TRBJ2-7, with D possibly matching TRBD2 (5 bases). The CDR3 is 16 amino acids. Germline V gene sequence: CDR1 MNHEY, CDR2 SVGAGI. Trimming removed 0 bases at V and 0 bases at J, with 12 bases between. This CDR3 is CASSYSGVLSSYEQYF. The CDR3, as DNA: TGTGCCAGCAGTTACTCCGGGGTTCTTAGCTCCTACGAGCAGTACTTC.

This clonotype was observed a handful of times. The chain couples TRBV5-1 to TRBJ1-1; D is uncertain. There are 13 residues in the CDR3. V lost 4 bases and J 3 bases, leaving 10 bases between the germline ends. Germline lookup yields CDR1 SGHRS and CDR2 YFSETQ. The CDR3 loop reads CASSAAQHTEAFF. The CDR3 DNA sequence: TGCGCCAGCAGCGCCGCCCAGCACACTGAAGCTTTCTTT.

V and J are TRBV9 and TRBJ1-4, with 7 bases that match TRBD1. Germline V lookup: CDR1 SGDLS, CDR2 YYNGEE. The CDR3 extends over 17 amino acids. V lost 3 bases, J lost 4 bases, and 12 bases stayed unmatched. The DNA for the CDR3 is TGTGCCAGCAGCGATAACCCTGGAGGGGGCCATAATGAAAAACTGTTTTTT. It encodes CASSDNPGGGHNEKLFF.

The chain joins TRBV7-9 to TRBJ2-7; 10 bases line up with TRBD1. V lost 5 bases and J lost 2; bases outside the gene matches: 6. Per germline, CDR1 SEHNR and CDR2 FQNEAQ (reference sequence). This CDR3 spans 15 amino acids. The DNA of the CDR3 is TGTGCCAGCAGCCCCGGGACAGGGGAGGCCTACGAGCAGTACGTC. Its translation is CASSPGTGEAYEQYV.